This is a list of T cell receptor beta chains from one sample in a study of blood T cells in healthy people across ages. TCRdb re-analysed the 5' RACE reads in MiXCR, keeping a single row per CDR3 protein. The sample yields approximately 940,000 distinct CDR3 sequences, roughly 48% seen once. Sequencing was carried out using blood. Receptor source: a man aged 30-40 years in good health. Both conserved end residues are part of each CDR3. Fields, in order: clone size, D gene, V gene, J gene, CDR3 DNA, CDR3 protein. A D gene is named only where the DNA matches it firmly. The size entry is marked missing in some rows and otherwise reads once, few, many or a size class.

>.|.|TRBV20-1|TRBJ2-1
TGCAGTGCTAACTGGGCAGCTTATCTTTACAATGAGCAGTTCTTC
CSANWAAYLYNEQFF
>.|TRBD1|TRBV11-1|TRBJ1-6
TGTGCCAGCAGCTTGTCCGGGACAGCTCCCGGTTCACCCCTCCACTTT
CASSLSGTAPGSPLHF
>.|.|TRBV3-1|TRBJ2-2
TGTGCCAGCAGCCACAAGGGATCTCAATCCGGGGAGCTGTTTTTT
CASSHKGSQSGELFF
>.|.|TRBV30|TRBJ2-4
TGTGCCTGGAGTGTAGGCTCGAACATTCAGTACTTC
CAWSVGSNIQYF
>.|.|TRBV5-1|TRBJ2-3
TGCGCCAGCCGATGCGGGGAGTCGATCAGTTCAGATACGCAGTATTTT
CASRCGESISSDTQYF
>.|TRBD2|TRBV6-5|TRBJ2-1
TGTGCCAGCAGTTACTCACCGGGGGCAGGCCTAGCGGGGGTAATGGAGCAGTTCTTC
CASSYSPGAGLAGVMEQFF
>.|TRBD1|TRBV3-1|TRBJ1-2
TGTGCCAGCAGCGACGCTGGCGTGACAGGGGGGTATGGCTACACCTTC
CASSDAGVTGGYGYTF
>.|.|TRBV29-1|TRBJ1-3
TGCAGCGTTAGGGCGGCAACCTCTGGAAACACCATATATTTT
CSVRAATSGNTIYF
>few|.|TRBV25-1|TRBJ2-7
TGTGCCAGCAGCGTGTCCTATGGGGAGTACGAGCAGTACTTC
CASSVSYGEYEQYF
>many|.|TRBV9|TRBJ2-5
TGTGCCAGCAGCGCCCTTAGCCAGGGAGGACGAGAGACCCAGTACTTC
CASSALSQGGRETQYF
>many|TRBD1|TRBV12-3/TRBV12-4|TRBJ2-6
TGTGCCAGCAGTTGGGGACAGGGTAACGTCCTGACTTTC
CASSWGQGNVLTF
>.|.|TRBV20-1|TRBJ1-5
TGCAGTGCTGCCCAGGGTATCGGCAATCAGCCCCAGCATTTT
CSAAQGIGNQPQHF
>many|.|TRBV12-3/TRBV12-4|TRBJ1-5
TGTGCCAGCAGCCGACGCAGGGATACGAGCAATCAGCCCCAGCATTTT
CASSRRRDTSNQPQHF
>.|TRBD2|TRBV7-2|TRBJ2-5
TGTGCCAGCAGCTTAGTTAGCGGGAGCGTGGAGACCCAGTACTTC
CASSLVSGSVETQYF
>.|.|TRBV18|TRBJ1-1
TGTGCCAGCTCGGCCAGGCAAAATAATCTGAACACTGAAGCTTTCTTT
CASSARQNNLNTEAFF
>few|.|TRBV4-1|TRBJ2-5
TGCGCCAGCAGCCAGGATACACTCCCACAGGGAAGTGAGCAGTACTTC
CASSQDTLPQGSEQYF
>.|TRBD2|TRBV7-2|TRBJ2-1
TGTGCCAGCAGCTTAGCTGTGGAGCGGGGGTTCAATGAGCAGTTCTTC
CASSLAVERGFNEQFF
>.|.|TRBV7-4|TRBJ1-2
TGTGCCAGCAGCTTGGTGCCCCCGGGACAAAAACGTGGCTACACCTTC
CASSLVPPGQKRGYTF
>.|TRBD2|TRBV4-1|TRBJ2-7
TGCGCCAGCAGCCAAGGACTAGCGGGGGCCCGATTCTACGAGCAGTACTTC
CASSQGLAGARFYEQYF
>.|TRBD2|TRBV6-2/TRBV6-3|TRBJ2-1
TGTGCCAGCAGTACCGCGGGACTAGGCAATGAGCAGTTCTTC
CASSTAGLGNEQFF
>.|TRBD1|TRBV3-1|TRBJ2-1
TGTGCCAGCAGCCAAGACGGCAGGGGGCTCAGTGAGCAGTTCTTC
CASSQDGRGLSEQFF
>few|.|TRBV29-1|TRBJ2-3
TGCAGCGTTGGGCAGGACCAAGGGTCGGATACGCAGTATTTT
CSVGQDQGSDTQYF
>.|.|TRBV29-1|TRBJ2-7
TGCAGCGGGGGGGGCGGAGCAGCAGGCCACGAGCAGTACTTC
CSGGGGAAGHEQYF
>.|TRBD1|TRBV27|TRBJ2-1
TGTGCCAGCAGCATCGAGACAGGGACATACAATGAGCAGTTCTTC
CASSIETGTYNEQFF
>.|.|TRBV20-1|TRBJ2-7
TGCAGTGCGATTAAACAGGGAGGTCGTCCCCTCGAGCAGTACTTC
CSAIKQGGRPLEQYF
>.|.|TRBV12-3/TRBV12-4|TRBJ2-5
TGTGCCAGCAGCGACACCGGGCCCAGATTCGAGACCCAGTACTTC
CASSDTGPRFETQYF
>once|.|TRBV5-1|TRBJ2-6
TGCGCCAGCAGCGGGCTCCCACTCTCTGGGGCCAACGTCCTGACTTTC
CASSGLPLSGANVLTF
>once|.|TRBV7-2|TRBJ2-7
TGTGCCAGCAGCCTCGGGGCCCGCTCCTACGAGCAGTACTTC
CASSLGARSYEQYF
>few|.|TRBV29-1|TRBJ2-7
TGCAGCGTTGCAACCATCTTAACCTACGAGCAGTACTTC
CSVATILTYEQYF
>few|TRBD1|TRBV5-6|TRBJ1-2
TGTGCCAGCAGCCTCGACAGGGTAGTCTATGGCTACACCTTC
CASSLDRVVYGYTF
>once|.|TRBV7-2|TRBJ2-1
TGTGCCAGCAGCTTAGAGCGGGGACAAGAGACCCAGTTCTTC
CASSLERGQETQFF
>.|.|TRBV20-1|TRBJ2-7
TGCAGTGCTAGTACAGGGCTTACCTACGAGCAGTACTTC
CSASTGLTYEQYF
>.|.|TRBV29-1|TRBJ2-3
TGCAGCAACCGAAGGGGCCTCGGAGATACGCAGTATTTT
CSNRRGLGDTQYF
>.|.|TRBV20-1|TRBJ2-1
TGCAGTGCTGGCTTCTACTCTACTGGAAGTGAGCAGTTCTTC
CSAGFYSTGSEQFF
>few|TRBD2|TRBV5-6|TRBJ2-5
TGTGCCAGCAGCCGAGGACTAGCGGGGGCCACTCGAGAGACCCAGTACTTC
CASSRGLAGATRETQYF
>once|.|TRBV6-2/TRBV6-3|TRBJ1-5
TGTGCCAGCAGTTACTCGATTGCCAGCGTCGGGCCCCAGCATTTT
CASSYSIASVGPQHF
>once|.|TRBV2|TRBJ1-2
TGTGCCAGCAGTGATACAGGAGCCTATGGCTACACCTTC
CASSDTGAYGYTF
>.|.|TRBV7-9|TRBJ2-5
TGTGCCAGCAGCCTTACTGAAACCCGGGCCCAGTACTTC
CASSLTETRAQYF
>many|TRBD1|TRBV20-1|TRBJ1-6
TGCAGTGCCGAGACAGGGCGAAATTCACCCCTCCACTTT
CSAETGRNSPLHF
>.|.|TRBV4-1|TRBJ1-5
TGCGCCAGCAGCCCGGGACCCACCAGCAATCAGCCCCAGCATTTT
CASSPGPTSNQPQHF
>.|.|TRBV4-1|TRBJ1-1
TGCGCCAGCAGCCAGGACGTAGGAGGGGGCACTGAAGCTTTCTTT
CASSQDVGGGTEAFF
>few|TRBD1|TRBV12-5|TRBJ2-7
TGTGCTAGTGGTTTGGAATCGCCCCAGGACAGGGGGCTCTACGAGCAGTACTTC
CASGLESPQDRGLYEQYF
>few|.|TRBV20-1|TRBJ2-5
TGCAGTGCCGGGACCCCAGAGCGTGAGACCCAGTACTTC
CSAGTPERETQYF
>.|TRBD1|TRBV15|TRBJ2-5
TGTGCCACCAGCAGAGACCGGGACAGGGTTAAATACGAGCTGTACTTC
CATSRDRDRVKYELYF
>.|.|TRBV3-1|TRBJ1-5
TGTGCCAGCAGCCCGGGCTCGCGGAATCAGCCCCAGCATTTT
CASSPGSRNQPQHF
>.|.|TRBV5-1|TRBJ1-6
TGCGCCAGCAGCCCCCCGGACACGGGTAATTCACCCCTCCACTTT
CASSPPDTGNSPLHF
>.|.|TRBV11-1|TRBJ2-1
TGTGCTACCACTACCCGGGCGGGGAATGAGCAGTTCTTC
CATTTRAGNEQFF
>.|.|TRBV6-4|TRBJ1-1
TGTGCCAGCAGTGACACCGACAAGGTTCTCTTCTTT
CASSDTDKVLFF
>.|.|TRBV6-5|TRBJ1-6
TGTGCCAGCAGAGAGCCCCGCGGGCATAACTCACCCCTCCACTTT
CASREPRGHNSPLHF
>.|.|TRBV20-1|TRBJ2-1
TGCAGTGCTAGGGCGGGGGCCATAGTTGAGCAGTTCTTC
CSARAGAIVEQFF
>once|TRBD2|TRBV12-3/TRBV12-4|TRBJ2-3
TGTGCCAGTAGTTTAAGAGCGGGGGCAGATATGCAGTATTTT
CASSLRAGADMQYF
>.|.|TRBV27|TRBJ1-2
TGTGCCAGCAGCCCTTGGGACCCAAACTATGGCTACACCTTC
CASSPWDPNYGYTF